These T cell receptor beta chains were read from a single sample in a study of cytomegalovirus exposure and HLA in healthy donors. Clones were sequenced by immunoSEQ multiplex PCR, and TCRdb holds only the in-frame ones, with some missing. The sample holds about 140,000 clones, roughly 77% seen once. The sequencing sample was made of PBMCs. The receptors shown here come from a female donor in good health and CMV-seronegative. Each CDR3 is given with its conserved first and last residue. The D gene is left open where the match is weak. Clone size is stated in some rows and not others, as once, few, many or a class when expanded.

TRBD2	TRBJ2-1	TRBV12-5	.	TGTGCTAGTCACCCCGGGAGGGCCTACAATGAGCAGTTCTTC	CASHPGRAYNEQFF
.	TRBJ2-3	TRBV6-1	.	TGTGCCAGCAGTCCTAGAACAGATACGCAGTATTTT	CASSPRTDTQYF
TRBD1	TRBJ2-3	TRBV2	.	TGTGCCAGCAGTCTTAATCCAGGGGGGACAGGGGATACGCAGTATTTT	CASSLNPGGTGDTQYF
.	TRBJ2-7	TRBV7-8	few	TGTGCCAGCAGCGAGCAACGGTACGAGCAGTACTTC	CASSEQRYEQYF
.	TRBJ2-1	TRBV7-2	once	TGTGCCAGCAGTTTAAGCTGGGGGGTTGGAGGTGAGCAGTTCTTC	CASSLSWGVGGEQFF
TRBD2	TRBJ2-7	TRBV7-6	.	TGTGCCAGCAGCTTAAGGCCGGGGGGGCACGAGCAGTACTTC	CASSLRPGGHEQYF
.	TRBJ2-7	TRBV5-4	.	TGTGCCAGCAGCTCACGTGGACAGTCAGAGTACTTC	CASSSRGQSEYF
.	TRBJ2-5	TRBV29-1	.	TGCAGTGTCGACGCGGGGTTCCGAGGAGGGACCCAGTACTTC	CSVDAGFRGGTQYF
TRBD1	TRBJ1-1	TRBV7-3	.	TGTGCCAGCAGCCCCAGGGGGCTGAACACTGAAGCTTTCTTT	CASSPRGLNTEAFF
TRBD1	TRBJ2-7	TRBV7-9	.	TGTGCCAGCAGCTCGGGACAGGGGGCTAACGAGCAGTACTTC	CASSSGQGANEQYF
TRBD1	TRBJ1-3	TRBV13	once	TGTGCCAGCAGCCGGACAGGGGCTGGAAACACCATATATTTT	CASSRTGAGNTIYF
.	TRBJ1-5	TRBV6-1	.	TGTGCCAGCAGAGACAGAGTCAGCAATCAGCCCCAGCATTTT	CASRDRVSNQPQHF
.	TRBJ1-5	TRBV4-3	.	TGCGCCAGCAGCCAAACCAATCAACAGGGTCAGCCCCAGCATTTT	CASSQTNQQGQPQHF
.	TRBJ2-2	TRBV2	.	TGTGCCAGCAGGCCCAGGGGGGTGGGCACCGGGGAGCTGTTTTTT	CASRPRGVGTGELFF
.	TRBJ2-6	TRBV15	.	TGTGCCACGTGTAGGACAGAAAGATTCTCTGGGGCCAACGTCCTGACTTTC	CATCRTERFSGANVLTF
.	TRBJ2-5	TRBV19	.	TGTGCCAGTAGTATGGGGGCAGCACAAGAGACCCAGTACTTC	CASSMGAAQETQYF
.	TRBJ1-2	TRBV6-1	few	TGTGCCAGCAGTGAAGACTCGGCCCCGGCGGAGGGCTACACCTTC	CASSEDSAPAEGYTF
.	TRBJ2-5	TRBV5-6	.	TGTGCCAGCAGCGAATTATGGTCTAGGCGGGAAGAGACCCAGTACTTC	CASSELWSRREETQYF
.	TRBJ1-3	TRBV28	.	TGTGCCAGCAGTTTAGCGGGAGGGGCGGCTGGAAACACCATATATTTT	CASSLAGGAAGNTIYF
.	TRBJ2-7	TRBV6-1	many	TGTGCCAGCAGTGAATCTGGACAGCAACCCTACGAGCAGTACTTC	CASSESGQQPYEQYF
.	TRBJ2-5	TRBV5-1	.	TGCGCCAGCAGCTTGGGGGCTCTGGATTCAGAGACCCAGTACTTC	CASSLGALDSETQYF
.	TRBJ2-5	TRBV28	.	TGTGCCAGCAGCCCAGGGAATCCTGAGACCCAGTACTTC	CASSPGNPETQYF
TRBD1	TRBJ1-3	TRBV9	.	TGTGCCAGCAGCTCCGACAGGGGCCCAAGGTCCCCTGGAAACACCATATATTTT	CASSSDRGPRSPGNTIYF
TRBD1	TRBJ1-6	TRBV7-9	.	TGTGCCAGCAGCTTAGTCAGCGGACAGGATTCACCCCTCCACTTT	CASSLVSGQDSPLHF
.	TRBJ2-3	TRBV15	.	TGTGCCACCAGCAAAAACAGGGCGAGGACAGATACGCAGTATTTT	CATSKNRARTDTQYF
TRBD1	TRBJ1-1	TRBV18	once	TGTGCCAGCTCACCGGGGACAGGGGACACTGAAGCTTTCTTT	CASSPGTGDTEAFF
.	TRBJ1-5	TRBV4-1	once	TGCGCCAGCAGCCCCTCCGGTATGACAGTACCCCAGCATTTT	CASSPSGMTVPQHF
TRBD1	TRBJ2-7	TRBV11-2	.	TGTGCCAGCAGCCTTGGACAGGGGGGACCCTTACCGGGGGAGCAGTACTTC	CASSLGQGGPLPGEQYF
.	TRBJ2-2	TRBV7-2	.	TGTGCCAGCAGCCAAAGGGGCCTGGCCAACGGTGGGGAGCTGTTTTTT	CASSQRGLANGGELFF
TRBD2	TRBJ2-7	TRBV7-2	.	TGTGCCAGCAGCTTAGCAGCTAGCGGGGTCGAGCAGTACTTC	CASSLAASGVEQYF
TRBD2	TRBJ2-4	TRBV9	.	TGTGCCAGCAGCGGCGGGACTAGCGGGGGAGCCAAAAACATTCAGTACTTC	CASSGGTSGGAKNIQYF